This is a list of T cell receptor beta chains from one sample in a study of CXCR3-negative and CXCR3-positive naive CD8 T cells. Reprocessing the 5' RACE reads, TCRdb reports a single entry for every CDR3 protein and omits DNA. The sample table includes roughly 110,000 distinct CDR3 sequences. Sequences were obtained from naive CXCR3+ CD8+ T cells from blood. These receptors were taken from a human donor in good health. Some clones in this sample may be carry-over from other donors' samples. Both conserved end residues are part of each CDR3. Each record gives: J gene, V gene, CDR3 protein.

j_gene: TRBJ2-3; v_gene: TRBV5-6; CDR3aa: CASSWEDTQYF
j_gene: TRBJ1-1; v_gene: TRBV3-1; CDR3aa: CASSQAGVNTEAFF
j_gene: TRBJ1-2; v_gene: TRBV6-4; CDR3aa: CATPSRGYCYTF
j_gene: TRBJ2-3; v_gene: TRBV4-1; CDR3aa: CASSQRQGSSTDTQYF
j_gene: TRBJ2-1; v_gene: TRBV6-4; CDR3aa: CASSDGVDEQFF
j_gene: TRBJ1-5; v_gene: TRBV7-6; CDR3aa: CASSREPVDQPQHF
j_gene: TRBJ2-2; v_gene: TRBV4-2; CDR3aa: CASSQGLPGGVTGELFF
j_gene: TRBJ1-1; v_gene: TRBV2; CDR3aa: CAIMGGTRAEAFF
j_gene: TRBJ2-1; v_gene: TRBV11-2; CDR3aa: CASSPLLGVSNEQFF
j_gene: TRBJ2-5; v_gene: TRBV5-6; CDR3aa: CASSLVGGLGETQYF
j_gene: TRBJ2-2; v_gene: TRBV4-1; CDR3aa: CASSQVLQNTGELFF
j_gene: TRBJ1-1; v_gene: TRBV11-2; CDR3aa: CASSPGIGAEAFF
j_gene: TRBJ2-7; v_gene: TRBV5-1; CDR3aa: CASSSDSYAYEQYF
j_gene: TRBJ1-2; v_gene: TRBV7-2; CDR3aa: CASSQTGVPYGYTF
j_gene: TRBJ2-2; v_gene: TRBV7-3; CDR3aa: CASSPAHSTGELFF
j_gene: TRBJ2-1; v_gene: TRBV19; CDR3aa: CASSIKEWTEQFF
j_gene: TRBJ1-2; v_gene: TRBV7-2; CDR3aa: CASSDNPGQGGIGLRNGYTF
j_gene: TRBJ2-7; v_gene: TRBV7-2; CDR3aa: CASSLGPDHYEQYF
j_gene: TRBJ1-4; v_gene: TRBV29-1; CDR3aa: CSVDLNEKLFF
j_gene: TRBJ1-1; v_gene: TRBV10-2; CDR3aa: CASSLGLEAFF
j_gene: TRBJ2-6; v_gene: TRBV18; CDR3aa: CASSPGAVVVSGANVLTF
j_gene: TRBJ2-1; v_gene: TRBV29-1; CDR3aa: CSVESQGEQFF
j_gene: TRBJ1-6; v_gene: TRBV28; CDR3aa: CASSLRGPSYNSPLHF
j_gene: TRBJ2-1; v_gene: TRBV7-9; CDR3aa: CASSLFDEQFF
j_gene: TRBJ2-1; v_gene: TRBV7-2; CDR3aa: CASSPAVTDEQFF
j_gene: TRBJ2-5; v_gene: TRBV7-6; CDR3aa: CASSLEVGETQYF
j_gene: TRBJ2-7; v_gene: TRBV14; CDR3aa: CASSQVRGSWYEQYF
j_gene: TRBJ2-7; v_gene: TRBV6-6; CDR3aa: CASNAGASSEQYF
j_gene: TRBJ1-1; v_gene: TRBV7-9; CDR3aa: CASSSFNTEAFF
j_gene: TRBJ1-2; v_gene: TRBV7-2; CDR3aa: CASSLTAVLGYTF
j_gene: TRBJ2-1; v_gene: TRBV5-5; CDR3aa: CASSLTRVYNEQFF
j_gene: TRBJ2-7; v_gene: TRBV4-3; CDR3aa: CASSQRTQNYEQYF
j_gene: TRBJ2-3; v_gene: TRBV20-1; CDR3aa: CSAETNPEDTQYF
j_gene: TRBJ1-5; v_gene: TRBV4-3; CDR3aa: CASSLVYRMDNQPQHF
j_gene: TRBJ1-2; v_gene: TRBV18; CDR3aa: CAGSTGLNGYTF
j_gene: TRBJ1-5; v_gene: TRBV20-1; CDR3aa: CSAQARGVNQPQHF
j_gene: TRBJ2-1; v_gene: TRBV29-1; CDR3aa: CSIFLFLAGDNEQFF
j_gene: TRBJ2-1; v_gene: TRBV21-1; CDR3aa: CASSNSPLSGNPPKGEQFF
j_gene: TRBJ2-1; v_gene: TRBV30; CDR3aa: CAWSVLPGGLDEQFF
j_gene: TRBJ2-1; v_gene: TRBV5-4; CDR3aa: CASSEGLAGSFSYNEQFF
j_gene: TRBJ2-7; v_gene: TRBV20-1; CDR3aa: CSAFPGGYEQYF
j_gene: TRBJ1-1; v_gene: TRBV13; CDR3aa: CASSSTPRGGGNRNTEAFF
j_gene: TRBJ2-2; v_gene: TRBV7-9; CDR3aa: CASSRDSNTGELFF
j_gene: TRBJ2-7; v_gene: TRBV5-6; CDR3aa: CASSASGRRSYEQYF
j_gene: TRBJ2-2; v_gene: TRBV28; CDR3aa: CASGRQGAVVPGELFF
j_gene: TRBJ2-7; v_gene: TRBV29-1; CDR3aa: CSVSGTGPDYEQYF
j_gene: TRBJ1-5; v_gene: TRBV28; CDR3aa: CASRAPRDPDQPQHF
j_gene: TRBJ2-7; v_gene: TRBV4-3; CDR3aa: CASSQDRQVLEQYF
j_gene: TRBJ2-1; v_gene: TRBV3-1; CDR3aa: CASSERSGTGASNEQFF